By share of the sample, the clone carrying this TCR beta chain is medium-sized (0.01 to 0.1%). Its antigen remains unidentified. The CDR3 consists of 16 residues. CDR1 and CDR2 from the germline V gene are SNHLY and FYNNEI. Trimming cost V 6 bases and J 4 bases; bases outside gene matches: 10. This sample was included in a study of CD4+ T cells in melanoma. The method was immunoSEQ multiplex PCR; TCRdb's version includes in-frame clones alone and lacks a portion of them. The sample has a few thousand clones; about 70% are singletons. Study-wide findings and caveats: A reported correlation linked neoantigen-specific CD4+ T cells to CD8+, macrophage and B cell function. In melanoma, neoantigen-specific CD4+ T cells reportedly differed in differentiation state.

The V call is TRBV2, the J call TRBJ2-7; TRBD2 matches at 12 bases. This clonotype originated in a human donor with melanoma. Input material: cells from a culture (not recorded whether cultured in vitro). The CDR3 coding sequence is TGTGCCAGCAGCCACAGACTAGCGGGGGACCCGTACGAGCAGTACTTC. Translated, it gives CASSHRLAGDPYEQYF.